This T cell receptor (beta chain) was captured by sequencing in a study of Graves' ophthalmopathy and Graves' hyperthyroidism. Study context: Peripheral blood was gathered at first diagnosis, ahead of any treatment whatsoever.

Notes on this clonotype: Antigen specificity is unknown.

The CDR3 length is 14 residues. Germline assignment: CDR1 LNHDA and CDR2 SQIVND (reference sequence). Unmatched junction bases numbered 9, after V lost 9 bases and J lost 6 bases. For repertoire sequencing, the TCR beta CDR3 regions were amplified from RNA transcripts. A first-round RT-PCR used HTBI primers, followed by a second-round multiplex PCR. Each CDR3 protein is one row after TCRdb ran MiXCR on the multiplex PCR reads. The table records over 500,000 distinct CDR3 sequences, approximately 22% of them present only once. Clinicians diagnosed using symptoms, serum thyroxine, TRAb, thyroid ultrasound and orbital computed tomography. Overall study findings and caveats: Blood also contained most of the expanded thyroid clonotypes above 0.001 frequency.

The chain links TRBV19 to TRBJ1-2; 11 bases map to TRBD1. The sample taken for sequencing was peripheral blood. The TCR comes from a woman between 18 and 29 years old with stable Graves' hyperthyroidism. Some clones in this sample may be carry-over from other donors' samples. CDR3 region: CASQGTGGMNGYTF. The CDR3 nucleotides are TGTGCCAGCCAAGGGACAGGGGGTATGAATGGCTACACCTTC.